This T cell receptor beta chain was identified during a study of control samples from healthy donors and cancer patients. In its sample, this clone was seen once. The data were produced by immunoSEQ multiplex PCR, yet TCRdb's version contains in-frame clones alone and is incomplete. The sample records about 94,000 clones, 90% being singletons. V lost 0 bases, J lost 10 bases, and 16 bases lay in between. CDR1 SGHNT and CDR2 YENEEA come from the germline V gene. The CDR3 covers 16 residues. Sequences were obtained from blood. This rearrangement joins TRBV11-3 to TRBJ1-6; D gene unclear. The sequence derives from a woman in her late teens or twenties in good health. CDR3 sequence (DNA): TGTGCCAGCAGCTTAGATTCGGCCGGGAAGGAGTCACCCCTCCACTTT. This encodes CASSLDSAGKESPLHF. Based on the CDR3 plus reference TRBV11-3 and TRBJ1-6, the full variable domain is EAGVVQSPRYKIIEKKQPVAFWCNPISGHNTLYWYLQNLGQGPELLIRYENEEAVDDSQLPKDRFSAERLKGVDSTLKIQPAELGDSAVYLCASSLDSAGKESPLHFGNGTRLTVT.